A selection of T cell receptor beta chains follows, all from one sample in a study of blood T cell repertoires in COVID-19. Clones were read by immunoSEQ multiplex PCR, and TCRdb kept only the in-frame ones, dropping some. The sample has roughly 150,000 clones; 88% are singletons. The sequenced sample consisted of peripheral blood. These receptors were collected from a man in his fifties or sixties who had recovered from COVID-19. CDR3s include the opening cysteine and the closing phenylalanine or tryptophan. A D gene is named only where the DNA matches it firmly. The size field is filled for only some rows; it gives once, few, many or a size class.

V gene	J gene	D gene	CDR3 length	clone size	CDR3 DNA	CDR3 protein
TRBV19	TRBJ1-4	TRBD1	16	-	TGTGCCAGTAGTATCCCTCAACCGGGACAGAATGAAAAACTGTTTTTT	CASSIPQPGQNEKLFF
TRBV10-3	TRBJ2-3	TRBD1	15	-	TGTGCCATCAGTACGACAGGGGGCGAGACAGATACGCAGTATTTT	CAISTTGGETDTQYF
TRBV27	TRBJ1-1	-	13	once	TGTGCCAGCAGCATTACAGGGATTGCTGAAGCTTTCTTT	CASSITGIAEAFF
TRBV27	TRBJ2-1	TRBD2	15	-	TGTGCCAGCAGTTTGTCTAGCGGGGGGGCAGATGAGCAGTTCTTC	CASSLSSGGADEQFF
TRBV7-2	TRBJ1-6	TRBD1	16	-	TGTGCCAGCAGCTCCGGGACAGGCCTTCCTAATTCACCCCTCCACTTT	CASSSGTGLPNSPLHF
TRBV29-1	TRBJ2-4	TRBD1	15	-	TGCAGCGTTGGTCGGGCCAGGGGGCCAGAAAACATTCAGTACTTC	CSVGRARGPENIQYF
TRBV6-1	TRBJ1-1	-	17	-	TGTGCCAGCAGTGAGGCCCCAGGGGAAGTATTGAACACTGAAGCTTTCTTT	CASSEAPGEVLNTEAFF
TRBV7-8	TRBJ2-7	TRBD1	15	once	TGTGCCAGCAGTCCCGCGCCAGGGGGCGGCTACGAGCAGTACTTC	CASSPAPGGGYEQYF
TRBV5-8	TRBJ1-5	-	16	-	TGTGCCAGCAGCCAGCCGGACGGACTTAGCAATCAGCCCCAGCATTTT	CASSQPDGLSNQPQHF
TRBV25-1	TRBJ1-1	-	15	-	TGTGCCAGCAGTCCTTCAGAGGCCCTGAACACTGAAGCTTTCTTT	CASSPSEALNTEAFF